One and the same sample provided the 32 T cell receptor beta chains below, sequenced in a study of T-cell memory formation after mild COVID-19. TCRdb re-derived calls from the 5' RACE reads in MiXCR, one entry per CDR3 protein. The data show 350,000 to 500,000 distinct CDR3 sequences, roughly 17% seen once. Sequencing was carried out using PBMCs or a T cell subset sorted from them (not recorded which). The receptors stem from a young man who had mild COVID-19 (a few samples of this study predate the infection). Cell type and time point are not known.

This clonotype turned up a few times. This chain links TRBV19 with TRBJ1-4; D gene ambiguous. The V gene lost 5 bases and the J gene lost 8 bases, with 12 bases spanning the gap. There are 13 residues in the CDR3. Germline CDR1 reads LNHDA; CDR2 reads SQIVND (reference sequence). CDR3 bases: TGTGCCAGTAGTCGGGGATTAAAAGAAAAACTGTTTTTT. It encodes CASSRGLKEKLFF.

This clonotype was recorded at least ten times. DNA of the CDR3: TGTGCCACCAGTGATTTGCGGGGGACAGGGGGCACAGATACGCAGTATTTT. Protein product: CATSDLRGTGGTDTQYF. The rearrangement joins TRBV24-1 to TRBJ2-3; 10 bases align to TRBD1. The CDR3 length is 17 residues. V trimming: 0 bases; J trimming: 1 base; junction bases outside the gene matches: 3. Germline V gives CDR1 KGHDR, CDR2 SFDVKD.

The chain has TRBV14 and TRBJ2-3, with D possibly being TRBD2 (5 bases). V lost 4 bases and J 8 bases, leaving 16 bases between the germline ends. This CDR3 is 14 amino acids long. CDR1 and CDR2 (germline): SGHDN, FVKESK. The CDR3 loop is CASSPGNGGATQYF. The CDR3 coding sequence is TGTGCCAGCAGCCCCGGGAATGGCGGTGCTACGCAGTATTTT.

This clonotype was observed a handful of times. CDR3 nucleotide sequence: TGTGCCAGCAGAACAGGGCTAAATACGCAGTATTTT. It codes for CASRTGLNTQYF. This chain connects TRBV6-5 to TRBJ2-3; tentative D call: TRBD1 (6 bases). Trimming took off 6 bases at V and 7 bases at J, with 11 bases between the two ends. This CDR3 comprises 12 residues. The germline V gene encodes CDR1 MNHEY and CDR2 SVGAGI.

This clonotype was observed a handful of times. The chain joins TRBV4-2 to TRBJ2-1; 7 bases fit TRBD1. CDR1 is LGHNA, CDR2 YNFKEQ, per germline. The CDR3 loop spans 16 amino acids. V dropped 3 bases and J dropped 7; count of bases not matched to a gene: 12. CDR3 in amino acids: CASSQGGPDRENEQFF. For the CDR3, the DNA is TGTGCCAGCAGCCAGGGCGGACCCGACAGGGAGAATGAGCAGTTCTTC.

This clonotype was detected only a few times. This chain connects TRBV4-1 to TRBJ1-3; D may be TRBD1 (5 bases). From germline, CDR1 is MGHRA and CDR2 YSYEKL. Trimming stripped 4 bases from V and 3 bases from J, with 13 bases between. The CDR3 sequence is 15 residues long. The CDR3 region has the DNA TGCGCCAGCAGCCCCTCGCAGGGAGGTGGAAACACCATATATTTT. It encodes CASSPSQGGGNTIYF.

This clonotype was observed a handful of times. The rearrangement uses TRBV29-1 and TRBJ1-1; D gene ambiguous. The germline V gene encodes CDR1 SQVTM and CDR2 ANQGSEA. This CDR3 has 10 residues. The V gene lost 4 bases and the J gene lost 7 bases, with 7 bases spanning the gap. CDR3 in DNA: TGCAGCGTTGTGGAGGTTGAAGCTTTCTTT. Protein: CSVVEVEAFF.

Only a few counts were recorded for this clonotype. V is TRBV5-1 and J is TRBJ2-2; no reliable D call. CDR3 length equals 13 residues. The V gene lost 4 bases and the J gene lost 5 bases, with 9 bases spanning the gap. Per germline, CDR1 SGHRS and CDR2 YFSETQ. The CDR3 spells CASSPQMTGELFF. In DNA, the CDR3 is TGCGCCAGCAGCCCTCAGATGACCGGGGAGCTGTTTTTT.

This clonotype has more than one count but fewer than ten. The rearrangement links TRBV3-1 to TRBJ1-2, with D possibly TRBD1 on 5 matching bases. The CDR3 extends over 12 amino acids. Trimming shortened V by 8 bases and J by 2 bases, and 9 bases separated the two germline ends. CDR1 LGHDT and CDR2 YNNKEL come from the germline V gene (reference sequence). The CDR3 bases are TGTGCCAGCGGGGGAGGCAACTATGGCTACACCTTC. This translates into CASGGGNYGYTF.

The chain joins TRBV19 to TRBJ1-5; D is undetermined. The CDR3 runs to 14 residues. The germline CDR1 and CDR2 sequences are LNHDA and SQIVND (reference sequence). Trimming left V 0 bases short and J 4 bases short, with 7 bases between. Here the CDR3 reads CASSIEALNQPQHF. Here the CDR3 DNA reads TGTGCCAGTAGTATAGAGGCGCTGAATCAGCCCCAGCATTTT. The variable domain in full, completed from reference TRBV19 and TRBJ1-5, reads DGGITQSPKYLFRKEGQNVTLSCEQNLNHDAMYWYRQDPGQGLRLIYYSQIVNDFQKGDIAEGYSVSREKKESFPLTVTSAQKNPTAFYLCASSIEALNQPQHFGDGTRLSIL.

This clonotype was found a few times. V and J are TRBV4-3 and TRBJ2-3, with D unclear. The germline V gene has CDR1 LGHNA and CDR2 YSLEER. V was clipped by 1 base and J by 10 bases, with 12 bases between them. CDR3 length: 13 residues. The CDR3 protein is CASSQVSPGSQYF. CDR3 nucleotides: TGCGCCAGCAGCCAAGTATCCCCCGGTTCGCAGTATTTT.

The rearrangement uses TRBV7-3 and TRBJ2-5, with TRBD1 matching over 10 bases. This CDR3 spans 15 amino acids. Germline V gives CDR1 SGHTA, CDR2 FQGTGA. Trimming cost V 4 bases and J 1 base; bases outside gene matches: 3. This CDR3 reads CASSSTGGFQETQYF. CDR3 nucleotide sequence: TGTGCCAGCAGCTCGACAGGGGGCTTCCAAGAGACCCAGTACTTC.

The sample holds a few counts of this clonotype. DNA of the CDR3: TGTGCCAGCAGTTACTCCACAGGGAGCCGGGGAGCTTTCTTT. Translation: CASSYSTGSRGAFF. The J gene is TRBJ1-1, the V gene TRBV6-6; D is perhaps TRBD1 (6 bases). The V gene lost 0 bases and the J gene lost 10 bases, with 15 bases spanning the gap. The CDR3 is 14 residues long. Germline-derived CDR1 and CDR2 are MNHNY and SVGAGI (reference sequence).

This clonotype was observed a few times. CDR3 sequence: CASSPQGAGNEKLFF. CDR3 coding DNA: TGTGCCAGCAGCCCTCAGGGGGCCGGTAATGAAAAACTGTTTTTT. The genes are TRBV7-9 and TRBJ1-4, with 8 bases fitting TRBD1. The germline gives CDR1 SEHNR, CDR2 FQNEAQ (reference sequence). This CDR3 is 15 amino acids long. J was trimmed by 4 bases and V by 5 bases; bases with no gene match: 6.

This clonotype was counted only a few times. The chain carries TRBV18 and TRBJ2-7, with D maybe TRBD1 (6 bases). Between the trimmed V and J ends, which lost 2 bases and 4 bases, there was a span of 15 bases. CDR1 is KGHSH, CDR2 LQKENI, per germline. The CDR3 loop spans 15 amino acids. The CDR3 loop is CASSPSRGSLYEQYF. The CDR3 region has the DNA TGTGCCAGCTCACCAAGTAGGGGGAGCTTATACGAGCAGTACTTC.

The chain employs TRBV6-5 and TRBJ1-2; no firm D call. The CDR3 runs 14 residues. In germline, CDR1 is MNHEY, CDR2 SVGAGI. V was cut by 2 bases and J by 4 bases, with 11 bases left in between. The CDR3 region has the DNA TGTGCCAGCAGTTACGGAGCAGGCCTCTATGGCTACACCTTC. Amino acids: CASSYGAGLYGYTF.

The J gene is TRBJ2-2, the V gene TRBV5-1; 9 bases line up with TRBD1. In germline, CDR1 is SGHRS, CDR2 YFSETQ. V was clipped by 1 base and J by 4 bases; unmatched bases: 8. The CDR3 totals 17 residues. CDR3 nucleotide sequence: TGCGCCAGCAGCTTGTCCTCCCGGGACAGGGCCACCGGGGAGCTGTTTTTT. Protein product: CASSLSSRDRATGELFF.

The chain's CDR3 is CASSLYGQNTEAFF. The CDR3 DNA reads as TGTGCCAGCAGCTTATACGGACAGAACACTGAAGCTTTCTTT. This rearrangement joins TRBV7-2 to TRBJ1-1; the D gene is possibly TRBD1 (5 bases). CDR3 size: 14 residues. Germline V gene sequence: CDR1 SGHTA, CDR2 FQGNSA. Trimming stripped 2 bases from V and 1 base from J, with 8 bases between.

This chain links TRBV20-1 with TRBJ1-4; D possibly corresponds to TRBD1 (6 bases). The CDR3 is 14 amino acids. Trimming took off 8 bases at V and 7 bases at J, with 20 bases between the two ends. Looked up from germline, CDR1 is DFQATT and CDR2 is SNEGSKA (reference sequence). The chain's CDR3 is CSPSRGLLSEKLFF. DNA for the CDR3: TGCAGTCCCTCGAGGGGGTTACTAAGTGAAAAACTGTTTTTT.

This sequence joins TRBV5-5 and TRBJ2-5, with D unclear. The CDR3 is 19 residues long. Trimming left V 4 bases short and J 2 bases short, with 27 bases between. Germline V gene lookup returns CDR1 SGHKS and CDR2 YYEKEE (reference sequence). The CDR3 bases are TGTGCCAGCAGCCGTACCTGGTCTAACACTTTTAAGAGGCAAGAGACCCAGTACTTC. Translated: CASSRTWSNTFKRQETQYF.

This clonotype has more than one count but fewer than ten. The chain has TRBV20-1 and TRBJ2-7; 9 positions match TRBD2. This CDR3 is built from 15 residues. Germline trimming cut 4 bases from V and 0 bases from J; bases unmatched to any gene: 7. Germline V gives CDR1 DFQATT, CDR2 SNEGSKA (reference sequence). This CDR3 is CSATAGGFSSYEQYV. Here the CDR3 DNA reads TGCAGTGCTACAGCGGGGGGTTTTAGCTCCTACGAGCAGTACGTC.

The chain links TRBV7-2 to TRBJ2-3; D is perhaps TRBD1 (6 bases). The CDR3 extends over 14 amino acids. CDR1 and CDR2 (germline): SGHTA, FQGNSA. V lost 8 bases and J lost 0, with 12 bases in between. The CDR3 spells CASAWDTSTDTQYF. The CDR3 coding sequence is TGTGCCAGCGCCTGGGACACAAGCACAGATACGCAGTATTTT.

This clonotype was detected only a few times. The chain links TRBV20-1 to TRBJ1-2, with D unclear. The germline V gene encodes CDR1 DFQATT and CDR2 SNEGSKA (reference sequence). With 7 bases removed from V and 8 bases from J, the gap between germline ends came to 5 bases. The CDR3 totals 8 residues. The CDR3 nucleotides are TGCAGTGGGGGAGGCTACACCTTC. Encoded protein: CSGGGYTF.

This clonotype was observed a handful of times. V is TRBV27 and J is TRBJ1-1; 8 positions agree with TRBD1. The CDR3 contains 14 residues. The V and J ends lost 4 bases and 5 bases, in that order; junction bases with no gene match: 6. The germline gives CDR1 MNHEY, CDR2 SMNVEV (reference sequence). CDR3 coding DNA: TGTGCCAGCAGTTACGACAGGGGATGGACTGAAGCTTTCTTT. This gives the protein CASSYDRGWTEAFF.

The gene calls are TRBV5-1 and TRBJ2-3; 9 nucleotides agree with TRBD1. The CDR3 spans 14 residues. CDR1 and CDR2 from the germline V gene are SGHRS and YFSETQ. Germline trimming cut 7 bases from V and 4 bases from J; bases unmatched to any gene: 7. As DNA, the CDR3 is TGCGCCAGCCACCGGGACAGGGTCCCAGATACGCAGTATTTT. Encoded protein: CASHRDRVPDTQYF. Complete variable domain (other parts from reference TRBV5-1 and TRBJ2-3): KAGVTQTPRYLIKTRGQQVTLSCSPISGHRSVSWYQQTPGQGLQFLFEYFSETQRNKGNFPGRFSGRQFSNSRSEMNVSTLELGDSALYLCASHRDRVPDTQYFGPGTRLTVL.

This clonotype was recorded many times. The J gene is TRBJ2-5, the V gene TRBV2; 8 bases are shared with TRBD2. The CDR3 is 14 residues long. Germline trimming cut 4 bases from V and 3 bases from J; bases unmatched to any gene: 4. Per germline, CDR1 SNHLY and CDR2 FYNNEI. The CDR3 region has the DNA TGTGCCAGCAGTGGGAACGGGGGGGAAGAGACCCAGTACTTC. Encoded protein: CASSGNGGEETQYF.

Here the CDR3 reads CASSYPTGPNTEAFF. As DNA, the CDR3 is TGTGCCAGCAGCTACCCGACAGGGCCGAACACTGAAGCTTTCTTT. V usage is TRBV5-4 and J usage is TRBJ1-1, with 7 bases identical to TRBD1. After removal of 3 bases from V and 1 base from J, the junction contained 6 bases not matched to a gene. The CDR3 extends over 15 amino acids. Germline CDR1 is SGHNT and CDR2 is YYREEE (reference sequence).

The chain is built from TRBV5-1 and TRBJ1-1; 8 positions match TRBD1. The CDR3 has 13 amino acids. The germline gives CDR1 SGHRS, CDR2 YFSETQ. J gave up 6 bases and V 4 bases, and 5 bases lay outside the gene matches. This CDR3 is CASSVDRDPEAFF. In DNA, the CDR3 is TGCGCCAGCAGCGTGGACAGGGACCCTGAAGCTTTCTTT.

The chain uses TRBV4-3 and TRBJ2-7; no clear D. V was clipped by 1 base and J by 4 bases, with 8 bases between them. This CDR3 contains 13 residues. Germline-derived CDR1 and CDR2 are LGHNA and YSLEER. CDR3 nucleotides: TGCGCCAGCAGCCAAGGGATAGGTTACGAGCAGTACTTC. Its translation is CASSQGIGYEQYF.

The chain is built from TRBV29-1 and TRBJ2-7; 9 positions agree with TRBD1. Losses at the gene ends were 4 bases for V and 3 bases for J; bases not matched to a gene: 7. The CDR3 spans 14 residues. Germline values: CDR1 SQVTM, CDR2 ANQGSEA. CDR3 DNA: TGCAGCGTTGGAAAAGGACAGGGGTTCTACGAGCAGTACTTC. Translation: CSVGKGQGFYEQYF.

The J gene is TRBJ2-1, the V gene TRBV4-1; perhaps TRBD2 as D (5 bases). From germline, CDR1 is MGHRA and CDR2 YSYEKL. Trimming left V 1 base short and J 6 bases short, with 10 bases between. The CDR3 consists of 14 residues. The CDR3 loop reads CASSQAGVINEQFF. Written as DNA, the CDR3 is TGCGCCAGCAGCCAAGCCGGGGTTATCAATGAGCAGTTCTTC.

The V gene is TRBV7-9, the J gene TRBJ2-7; D call uncertain. Trimming took 2 bases from V and 2 from J, leaving 4 bases between them. This CDR3 comprises 12 residues. The germline gives CDR1 SEHNR, CDR2 FQNEAQ (reference sequence). This CDR3 is CASSLNAYEQYV. In nucleotides, the CDR3 is TGTGCCAGCAGCTTAAACGCCTACGAGCAGTACGTC.